The sequence of this TCR beta chain was determined in a study of T cells after somatic rescue of genetic block (dated by TCRdb to about 2020). With respect to the entire study: The study assessed how robust, over the long term, a T-cell system was when the system had developed through somatic rescue of a genetic block in T-cell development.

Receptors were amplified or captured by the immunoSEQ multiplex PCR assay. TCRdb provides this immuneACCESS table in a form limited to in-frame rearrangements. Some clones are lacking; in checked studies, under half of them reflect an unresolved V gene, and why the rest are absent is not known. The sample table shows about 110,000 clones, and over 80% are seen once. The ten largest account for approximately 1.4% of the sample. The germline V gene specifies MDHEN as CDR1 and SYDVKM as CDR2. V ends up 6 bases short and J 3 bases short, with an unmatched junction base count of 11. From the cysteine up to the phenylalanine, the CDR3 has a length of 15 residues. This entry keeps only the CDR3 DNA: 45 bases, framed from base 1. About this clone itself: Its antigen is unknown. The sample holds no much larger clone one base away, and base qualities are not on file.

This TCR came from a woman younger than 35. Rearrangement joined TRBV28 to TRBJ2-7, and 7 junctional nucleotides match TRBD2. Sequencing was performed on peripheral blood mononuclear cells (PBMCs). For the CDR3, the sequence is CASRRGTNSGYEQYF. The bases are TGTGCCAGCAGGCGGGGGACCAACAGCGGCTACGAGCAGTACTTC.